Following are 18 T cell receptor beta chains from one sample sequenced in a study of blood T cell repertoires in COVID-19 (dated by TCRdb to 2020 to 2022). The protocol used for the library was the immunoSEQ multiplex PCR assay. Sourced from immuneACCESS, this table was stored by TCRdb with only in-frame sequences that have V and J called. A share of the clones is absent; for the studies checked, an unresolved V gene accounts for under half, and the remainder has no known explanation. For this sample the table gives approximately 230,000 clones, of which about 91% were detected only once. Roughly 6.8% of the sample belongs to the ten largest clones. Sequenced: peripheral blood. The receptors originated from a woman aged 30 to 39 with COVID-19, enrolled during active disease.

The chain couples TRBV6-5 to TRBJ2-1; D is unclear. The CDR3 contains 15 residues. Between the trimmed V and J ends, which lost 5 bases and 0 bases, there was a span of 11 bases. Per germline, CDR1 MNHEY and CDR2 SVGAGI. In DNA form, the CDR3 reads TGTGCCAGCAGTCCGCGTGGGCTCTCCTACAATGAGCAGTTCTTC. Its protein is CASSPRGLSYNEQFF.

V and J are TRBV4-1 and TRBJ2-7, with 9 bases fitting TRBD2. The germline V gene has CDR1 MGHRA and CDR2 YSYEKL. J lost 2 bases, V lost 1 base, and 6 bases had no gene match. This CDR3 is 16 amino acids long. The CDR3 protein is CASSQVGAGGTYEQYF. DNA for the CDR3: TGCGCCAGCAGCCAAGTTGGCGCGGGGGGGACCTACGAGCAGTACTTC.

This chain connects TRBV6-2 or TRBV6-3 to TRBJ2-7; D not resolved. V shed 4 bases and J shed 4 bases, with 14 bases lying between them. The CDR3 runs to 14 residues. Germline lookup yields CDR1 MNHEY and CDR2 SVGEGT. CDR3 amino acids: CASSSTAREYEQYV. CDR3 DNA: TGTGCCAGCAGTTCCACCGCTAGAGAATACGAGCAGTACGTC.

A remark on this clone: Given a much more abundant clone one base away, this may be a read error. The rearrangement links TRBV6-2 or TRBV6-3 to TRBJ1-2; 7 nucleotides line up with TRBD1. With 6 bases clipped from V and 3 bases from J, the junction kept 1 base outside the gene matches. This CDR3 is 12 amino acids long. The germline V gene has CDR1 MNHEY and CDR2 SVGEGT. CDR3 DNA sequence: TGTGCCAGCAGCCAGGGGGACTATGGCTACACCTTC. Translated: CASSQGDYGYTF.

V and J are TRBV3-1 (or the pseudogene TRBV3-2) and TRBJ2-2, with D perhaps TRBD1 (6 bases). The germline CDR1 and CDR2 sequences are LGHDT and YNNKEL (reference sequence). The CDR3 spans 13 residues. Trimming cost V 2 bases and J 5 bases, with 6 bases left between them. The CDR3 sequence is CASSQTGTGELFF. The CDR3 DNA sequence: TGTGCCAGCAGCCAAACAGGGACCGGGGAGCTGTTTTTT.

For the CDR3, the DNA is TGTGCCAGCAGTGAGGCGGGAGGAACAGATACGCAGTATTTT. Translation: CASSEAGGTDTQYF. J is TRBJ2-3 and V is TRBV6-4; 8 bases match TRBD2. Germline V gene sequence: CDR1 MRHNA, CDR2 SNTAGT. Trimming removed 3 bases from V and 3 bases from J; junction bases left unmatched: 2. The CDR3 is 14 amino acids.

V gene TRBV7-2 combines with J gene TRBJ2-1; 10 bases fit TRBD2. The V gene's germline CDR1 is SGHTA and CDR2 FQGNSA. J gave up 4 bases and V 4 bases, and 10 bases lay outside the gene matches. The CDR3 is 17 amino acids. The CDR3 DNA follows: TGTGCCAGCAGCTCCAAGGCAGCGGGAGGGCCTTACAATGAGCAGTTCTTC. It codes for CASSSKAAGGPYNEQFF. The entire variable domain, with the rest obtained from reference TRBV7-2 and TRBJ2-1, is as follows: GAGVSQSPSNKVTEKGKDVELRCDPISGHTALYWYRQSLGQGLEFLIYFQGNSAPDKSGLPSDRFSAERTGGSVSTLTIQRTQQEDSAVYLCASSSKAAGGPYNEQFFGPGTRLTVL.

The chain recombines TRBV19 with TRBJ2-3; 9 bases align to TRBD1. V lost 3 bases, J lost 2 bases, and 12 bases stayed unmatched. This CDR3 is 18 amino acids long. CDR1 LNHDA and CDR2 SQIVND come from the germline V gene (reference sequence). The CDR3 sequence is CASSIKSGTGSPTDTQYF. Here the CDR3 DNA reads TGTGCCAGTAGTATTAAGTCCGGGACAGGGAGTCCCACAGATACGCAGTATTTT.

V and J are TRBV2 and TRBJ2-2; possible D gene TRBD2, 5 bases. The V and J ends lost 10 bases and 8 bases respectively, with 14 bases between them. Germline assignment: CDR1 SNHLY and CDR2 FYNNEI. There are 12 residues in the CDR3. The CDR3 loop is CATVLASGELFF. For the CDR3, the DNA is TGTGCCACCGTTCTAGCTTCGGGGGAGCTGTTTTTT.

The chain recombines TRBV24-1 with TRBJ2-1, with 14 bases that match TRBD2. Per germline, CDR1 KGHDR and CDR2 SFDVKD. The CDR3 loop spans 16 amino acids. V trimming: 5 bases; J trimming: 8 bases; junction bases outside the gene matches: 7. The CDR3: CATSGPGTSGRHEQFF. Here the CDR3 DNA reads TGTGCCACCAGTGGCCCGGGGACTAGCGGGAGACATGAGCAGTTCTTC.

The chain carries TRBV3-1 (or the pseudogene TRBV3-2) and TRBJ2-4; the match to TRBD2 covers 8 bases. Germline V CDR1 and CDR2: LGHDT, YNNKEL (reference sequence). V was clipped by 0 bases and J by 10 bases; unmatched bases: 11. CDR3 length equals 16 residues. CDR3 sequence (DNA): TGTGCCAGCAGCCAAGATTTAAGCGGGGGCCAGGGGATTCAGTACTTC. Residues: CASSQDLSGGQGIQYF.

The V and J genes are TRBV2 and TRBJ2-5; D possibly corresponds to TRBD2 (5 bases). The V end was cut by 7 bases, the J end by 5 bases, with 14 bases between. Germline CDR1 and CDR2: SNHLY and FYNNEI. The CDR3 is 13 residues long. CDR3 nucleotides: TGTGCCAGCAAGTACCTAGGCGGGGAGACCCAGTACTTC. Amino acid sequence: CASKYLGGETQYF.

This clone showed up just once. V and J are TRBV6-5 and TRBJ2-1, with 7 bases fitting TRBD1. This CDR3 has 13 residues. Trimming took 7 bases from V and 7 from J; bases not matched to a gene: 7. Per the germline V gene, CDR1 is MNHEY and CDR2 is SVGAGI. CDR3 DNA sequence: TGTGCCAGCACCAAGACAGGGCAGAATGAGCAGTTCTTC. It codes for CASTKTGQNEQFF.

The chain is built from TRBV2 and TRBJ1-2; TRBD1 agrees at 8 bases. The CDR3 has 12 residues. Germline V gives CDR1 SNHLY, CDR2 FYNNEI. Germline trimming cut 11 bases from V and 6 bases from J; bases unmatched to any gene: 8. CDR3 residues: CAAIQGGNGYTF. In DNA, the CDR3 is TGTGCCGCCATACAGGGGGGAAATGGCTACACCTTC. Looking up the rest from reference TRBV2 and TRBJ1-2 gives the full variable domain: EPEVTQTPSHQVTQMGQEVILRCVPISNHLYFYWYRQILGQKVEFLVSFYNNEISEKSEIFDDQFSVERPDGSNFTLKIRSTKLEDSAMYFCAAIQGGNGYTFGSGTRLTVV.

This chain connects TRBV5-4 to TRBJ2-2; D unresolved. The CDR3 extends over 13 amino acids. V was clipped by 0 bases and J by 8 bases, with 8 bases between them. CDR1 is SGHNT and CDR2 is YYREEE in the germline V gene (reference sequence). In DNA form, the CDR3 reads TGTGCCAGCAGCTTGGGTCCGTTGGGGGAGCTGTTTTTT. Translation: CASSLGPLGELFF.

This clone was observed a few times. Other DNA sequences in the sample encode the same CDR3. The chain recombines TRBV5-4 with TRBJ1-6; no clear D gene. V gave up 0 bases and J gave up 7 bases, with 8 bases separating them. The CDR3 contains 14 residues. CDR1 and CDR2 from the germline V gene are SGHNT and YYREEE (reference sequence). This CDR3 reads CASSLGHTNSPLHF. CDR3 DNA sequence: TGTGCCAGCAGCTTGGGACACACAAATTCACCCCTCCACTTT.

This clone has just a few counts. The rearrangement uses TRBV18 and TRBJ1-3; D may be TRBD1 (5 bases). V was clipped by 4 bases and J by 3 bases, with 19 bases between them. This CDR3 is built from 17 residues. Germline CDR1 is KGHSH and CDR2 is LQKENI. The CDR3 region has the DNA TGTGCCAGCTCACTAAGCCCCCGGGGGGACTATGGAAACACCATATATTTT. This codes for CASSLSPRGDYGNTIYF.

The rearrangement links TRBV15 to TRBJ2-7; 9 bases align to TRBD2. This CDR3 is built from 14 residues. Trimming took 0 bases from V and 7 from J; bases not matched to a gene: 4. CDR1 is LNHNV and CDR2 is YYDKDF in the germline V gene (reference sequence). The CDR3 sequence: CATSRDPSGDEQYF. The CDR3 region has the DNA TGTGCCACCAGCAGAGACCCTAGCGGGGATGAGCAGTACTTC.